The 5 T cell receptor beta chains presented below share a single source sample, sequenced in a study of cytotoxic CD8 clonotypes in ibrutinib-treated CLL. Only in-frame clones appear in the TCRdb table, and some are missing; sequencing was by immunoSEQ multiplex PCR. The table includes some 29,000 clones, around 57% detected once. The sequencing here drew on PBMCs, taken before ibrutinib treatment. These receptors came from a human donor with chronic lymphocytic leukemia.

The J gene is TRBJ1-1, the V gene TRBV9; TRBD1 might be the D (5 bases). Germline lookup yields CDR1 SGDLS and CDR2 YYNGEE. The CDR3 has 15 residues. Trimming shortened V by 3 bases and J by 1 base, and 13 bases separated the two germline ends. CDR3: CASSATGGQNTEAFF. The DNA of the CDR3 is TGTGCCAGCAGCGCCACCGGAGGACAGAACACTGAAGCTTTCTTT.

The chain uses TRBV27 and TRBJ2-7; D gene unclear. The CDR3 is made up of 13 amino acids. The germline V gene encodes CDR1 MNHEY and CDR2 SMNVEV (reference sequence). The germline V and J ends were trimmed by 7 bases and 2 bases, with 12 bases remaining between them. CDR3 amino acids: CASKNLDPYEQYF. DNA for the CDR3: TGTGCCAGCAAGAACCTAGACCCCTACGAGCAGTACTTC.

This clone has a single count. V is TRBV25-1 and J is TRBJ2-1; TRBD1 agrees at 10 bases. With 9 bases clipped from V and 5 bases from J, the junction kept 4 bases outside the gene matches. This CDR3 comprises 13 residues. The germline CDR1 and CDR2 sequences are MGHDK and SYGVNS. Here the CDR3 DNA reads TGTGCCAGTAGGGACAGGGGCGACAATGAGCAGTTCTTC. Translation: CASRDRGDNEQFF.

This rearrangement joins TRBV5-4 to TRBJ2-3; 7 bases line up with TRBD1. Germline V gene data show CDR1 as SGHNT and CDR2 as YYREEE (reference sequence). Losses at the gene ends were 3 bases for V and 2 bases for J; bases not matched to a gene: 9. The CDR3 sequence is 16 residues long. The CDR3 here is CASSSRTGPLTDTQYF. The CDR3 nucleotides are TGTGCCAGCAGCTCCCGGACAGGACCCCTCACAGATACGCAGTATTTT.

V gene TRBV28 combines with J gene TRBJ2-1, with 7 nucleotides matching TRBD1. The CDR3 contains 16 residues. V trimming: 7 bases; J trimming: 0 bases; junction bases outside the gene matches: 9. Germline V gives CDR1 MDHEN, CDR2 SYDVKM. CDR3 amino acids: CASNYPGQSSYNEQFF. CDR3 in DNA: TGTGCCAGCAATTACCCGGGACAGAGCTCCTACAATGAGCAGTTCTTC.